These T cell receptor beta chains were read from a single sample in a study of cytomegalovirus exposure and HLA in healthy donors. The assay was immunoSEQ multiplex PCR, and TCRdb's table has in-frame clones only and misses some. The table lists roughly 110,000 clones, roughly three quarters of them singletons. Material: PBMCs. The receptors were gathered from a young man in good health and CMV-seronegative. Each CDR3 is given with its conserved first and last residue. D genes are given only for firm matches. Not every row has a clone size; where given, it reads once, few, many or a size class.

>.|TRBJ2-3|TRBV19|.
CASSIDGGPSTDTQYF
TGTGCCAGTAGTATAGATGGCGGTCCTAGCACAGATACGCAGTATTTT
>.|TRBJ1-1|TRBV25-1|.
CASSDLIMAFF
TGTGCCAGCAGTGACCTTATTATGGCTTTCTTT
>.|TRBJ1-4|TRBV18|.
CASSTGAYEKLFF
TGTGCCAGCTCAACAGGCGCCTACGAAAAACTGTTTTTT
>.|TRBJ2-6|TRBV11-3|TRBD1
CASAPGQGVAGANVLTF
TGTGCCAGCGCCCCGGGACAGGGGGTTGCTGGGGCCAACGTCCTGACTTTC
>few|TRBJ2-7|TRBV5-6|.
CASSFRGLWYEQYF
TGTGCCAGCAGCTTTCGTGGACTCTGGTACGAGCAGTACTTC
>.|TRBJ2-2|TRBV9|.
CASSARDTNTGELFF
TGTGCCAGCAGCGCCCGGGACACGAACACCGGGGAGCTGTTTTTT
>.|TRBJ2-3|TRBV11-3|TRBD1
CASSPSGTGADTQYF
TGTGCCAGCAGCCCTTCCGGGACAGGGGCAGATACGCAGTATTTT
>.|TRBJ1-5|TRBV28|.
CASSYWGHFSDSNQPQHF
TGTGCCAGCAGTTATTGGGGACACTTTTCCGATAGCAATCAGCCCCAGCATTTT
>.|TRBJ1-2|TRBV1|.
CTSTEIDGYTF
TGCACCAGCACGGAGATTGATGGCTACACCTTC
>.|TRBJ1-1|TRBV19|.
CASSIALVRPSAEAFF
TGTGCCAGTAGTATAGCCTTAGTCCGTCCAAGCGCTGAAGCTTTCTTT
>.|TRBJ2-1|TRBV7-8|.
CASSADWSTGEQFF
TGTGCCAGCAGCGCTGACTGGTCCACGGGTGAGCAGTTCTTC
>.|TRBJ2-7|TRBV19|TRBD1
CASSIDPGQGPYEQYF
TGTGCCAGTAGTATAGACCCGGGACAGGGGCCCTACGAGCAGTACTTC
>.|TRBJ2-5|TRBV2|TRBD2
CASRDLAGGVKTQYF
TGTGCCAGCAGGGATCTAGCGGGGGGCGTGAAGACCCAGTACTTC
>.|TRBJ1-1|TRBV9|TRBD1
CASSPPGQRTEAFF
TGTGCCAGCAGCCCACCGGGACAGCGTACTGAAGCTTTCTTT
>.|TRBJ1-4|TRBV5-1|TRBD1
CASSLEGAPTNEKLFF
TGCGCCAGCAGCTTGGAGGGGGCCCCAACTAATGAAAAACTGTTTTTT
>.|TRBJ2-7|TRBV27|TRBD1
CASRTGYYEQYF
TGTGCCAGCAGGACAGGGTACTACGAGCAGTACTTC
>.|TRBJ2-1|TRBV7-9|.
CASSLDRGWDEQFF
TGTGCCAGCAGCTTAGATAGGGGGTGGGATGAGCAGTTCTTC
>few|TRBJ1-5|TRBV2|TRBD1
CASSEERTGSDQPQHF
TGTGCCAGCAGTGAAGAGAGGACAGGGTCGGATCAGCCCCAGCATTTT
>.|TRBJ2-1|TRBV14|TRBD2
CASSQAAGGPNEQFF
TGTGCCAGCAGCCAGGCAGCGGGGGGGCCCAATGAGCAGTTCTTC
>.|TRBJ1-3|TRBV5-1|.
CASSLGSPREGNTIYF
TGCGCCAGCAGCTTGGGGTCTCCTCGGGAAGGAAACACCATATATTTT
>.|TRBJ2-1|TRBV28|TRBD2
CASSLRGSSYNEQFF
TGTGCCAGCAGTTTGCGGGGGAGCTCCTACAATGAGCAGTTCTTC
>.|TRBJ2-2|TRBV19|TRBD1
CASKHRGQSGELFF
TGTGCCAGTAAGCACAGGGGGCAGTCCGGGGAGCTGTTTTTT
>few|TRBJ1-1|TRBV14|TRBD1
CARGSGGQPEAFF
TGTGCCAGGGGGTCAGGGGGACAGCCTGAAGCTTTCTTT
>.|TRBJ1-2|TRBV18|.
CASSPNRATLGDGYTF
TGTGCCAGCTCACCAAACAGGGCAACCCTGGGGGATGGCTACACCTTC
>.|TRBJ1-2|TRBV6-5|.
CASSTGSPIRDYTF
TGTGCCAGCAGTACAGGGAGCCCTATAAGGGACTACACCTTC
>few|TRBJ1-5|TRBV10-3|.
CAISESLGNQPQHF
TGTGCCATCAGTGAGTCGTTAGGCAATCAGCCCCAGCATTTT
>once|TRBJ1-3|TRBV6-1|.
CASTGGAGNTIYF
TGTGCCAGCACCGGGGGTGCTGGAAACACCATATATTTT
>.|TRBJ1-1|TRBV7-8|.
CASSLRGGTTEAFF
TGTGCCAGCAGCTTAAGAGGGGGTACCACTGAAGCTTTCTTT
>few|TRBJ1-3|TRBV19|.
CASSIEGGEFRSGNTIYF
TGTGCCAGTAGTATAGAGGGGGGGGAGTTCCGCTCTGGAAACACCATATATTTT
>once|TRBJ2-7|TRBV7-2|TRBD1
CASSSRTGGEQYF
TGTGCCAGCAGCTCTAGGACAGGGGGCGAGCAGTACTTC
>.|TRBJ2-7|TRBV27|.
CASSLSTGYYEQYF
TGTGCCAGCAGTTTATCAACGGGGTACTACGAGCAGTACTTC
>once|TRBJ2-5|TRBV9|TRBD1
CASSVRGGTGTGLQETQYF
TGTGCCAGCAGCGTAAGGGGGGGGACCGGGACAGGGCTTCAAGAGACCCAGTACTTC